This T cell receptor beta chain was observed in a study of blood T cell repertoires in COVID-19. For the study at large: T cells, B-cell-depleted T cells, or PBMCs provided the cDNA or gDNA that served as material.

Only in-frame clones appear in the TCRdb table, and some are missing; sequencing was by immunoSEQ multiplex PCR. The sample lists 45,000 to 60,000 clones; roughly 79% were seen once. The germline gives CDR1 LNHDA, CDR2 SQIVND (reference sequence). The CDR3 totals 15 residues. V gave up 3 bases and J gave up 2 bases; unmatched junction bases: 4. This clone was recorded once. This TCR derives from a human donor with active or convalescent COVID-19. The donor label of this sample is uncertain. J is TRBJ2-1 and V is TRBV19; 7 bases agree with TRBD1. The sample taken for sequencing was peripheral blood. The CDR3 DNA reads TGTGCCAGTAGTATGACAGGGCCCGCCTACAATGAGCAGTTCTTC. It encodes CASSMTGPAYNEQFF.